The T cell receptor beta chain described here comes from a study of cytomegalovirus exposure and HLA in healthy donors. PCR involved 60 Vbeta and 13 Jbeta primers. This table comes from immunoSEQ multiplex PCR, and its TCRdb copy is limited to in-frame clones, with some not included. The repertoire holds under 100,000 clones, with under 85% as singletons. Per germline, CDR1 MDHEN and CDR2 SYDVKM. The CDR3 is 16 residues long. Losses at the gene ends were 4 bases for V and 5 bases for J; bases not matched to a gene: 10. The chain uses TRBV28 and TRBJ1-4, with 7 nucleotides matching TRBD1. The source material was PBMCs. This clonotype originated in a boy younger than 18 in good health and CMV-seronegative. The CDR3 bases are TGTGCCAGCAGTTCTCCGGCCTACAGGGGAAATGAAAAACTGTTTTTT. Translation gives CASSSPAYRGNEKLFF.